This T cell receptor beta chain was recorded in a study of shared clonotypes between healthy human individuals. Clones were sequenced by immunoSEQ multiplex PCR, and TCRdb holds only the in-frame ones, with some missing. The sample includes about 1 million clones, roughly 80% of them seen just once. Trimming took 3 bases from V and 2 from J, leaving 15 bases between them. This CDR3 contains 16 residues. Germline lookup yields CDR1 SGHTA and CDR2 FQGNSA. Donors included only healthy HIV-negative adults lacking recent acute infections or vaccinations. The chain carries TRBV7-2 and TRBJ2-3; D is ambiguous. The sequence was collected from a young man in good health. Input material: memory CD4+ T cells sorted from blood. This sample's subset: CD45RA-negative fraction. The CDR3 here is CASSFRQSQITDTQYF. The CDR3, as DNA: TGTGCCAGCAGCTTCCGGCAGTCCCAGATCACAGATACGCAGTATTTT.